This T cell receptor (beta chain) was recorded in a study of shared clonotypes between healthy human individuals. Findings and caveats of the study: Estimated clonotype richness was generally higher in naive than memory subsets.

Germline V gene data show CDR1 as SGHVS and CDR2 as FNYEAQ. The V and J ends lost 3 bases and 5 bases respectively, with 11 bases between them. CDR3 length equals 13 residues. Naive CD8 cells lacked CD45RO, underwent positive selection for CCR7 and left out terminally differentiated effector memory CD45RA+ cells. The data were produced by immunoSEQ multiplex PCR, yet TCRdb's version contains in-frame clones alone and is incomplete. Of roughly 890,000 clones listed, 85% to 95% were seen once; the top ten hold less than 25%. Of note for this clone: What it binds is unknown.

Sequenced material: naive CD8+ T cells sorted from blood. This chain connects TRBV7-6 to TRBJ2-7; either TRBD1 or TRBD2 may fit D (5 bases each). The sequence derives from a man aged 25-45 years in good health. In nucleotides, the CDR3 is TGTGCCAGCAGCTTCAGGGACGGGGACGAGCAGTACTTC. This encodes CASSFRDGDEQYF.